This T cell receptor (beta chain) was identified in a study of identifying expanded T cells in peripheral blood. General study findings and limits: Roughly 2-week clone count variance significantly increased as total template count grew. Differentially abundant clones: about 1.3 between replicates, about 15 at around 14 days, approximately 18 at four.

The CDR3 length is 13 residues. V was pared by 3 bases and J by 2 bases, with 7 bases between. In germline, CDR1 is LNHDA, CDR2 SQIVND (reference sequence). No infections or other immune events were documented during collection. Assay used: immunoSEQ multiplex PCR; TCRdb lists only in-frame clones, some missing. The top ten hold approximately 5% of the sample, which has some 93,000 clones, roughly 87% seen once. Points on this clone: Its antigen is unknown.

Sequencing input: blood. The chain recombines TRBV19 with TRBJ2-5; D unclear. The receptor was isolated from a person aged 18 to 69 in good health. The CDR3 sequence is CASSMGRQETQYF. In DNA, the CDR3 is TGTGCCAGTAGTATGGGCAGGCAAGAGACCCAGTACTTC.